This TCR beta chain was found in a study of cytomegalovirus exposure and HLA in healthy donors. Study overall: HLA-typed donors were the source of about 85 million unique TCRs, which an early data release held.

The study's findings and limits: The classifier reportedly diagnosed cytomegalovirus status with high sensitivity and specificity.

PCR was performed using 60 Vbeta and 13 Jbeta primers. Assay: immunoSEQ multiplex PCR; the TCRdb copy retains only in-frame clones and omits some. The table lists about 200,000 clones, 83% of them singletons. Germline loops: CDR1 MDHEN, CDR2 SYDVKM. J gave up 6 bases and V 5 bases, and 12 bases lay outside the gene matches. This CDR3 is 15 amino acids long. This clone was picked up one time. Its antigen is unknown. The chain is built from TRBV28 and TRBJ2-7; 8 positions agree with TRBD2. The clonotype was recovered from a girl under 18 in good health and CMV-seronegative. The specimen sequenced was PBMCs. CDR3 sequence reads: CASSPNRGGRGEQYF. CDR3 nucleotide sequence: TGTGCCAGCAGTCCCAATCGGGGGGGTCGGGGCGAGCAGTACTTC.